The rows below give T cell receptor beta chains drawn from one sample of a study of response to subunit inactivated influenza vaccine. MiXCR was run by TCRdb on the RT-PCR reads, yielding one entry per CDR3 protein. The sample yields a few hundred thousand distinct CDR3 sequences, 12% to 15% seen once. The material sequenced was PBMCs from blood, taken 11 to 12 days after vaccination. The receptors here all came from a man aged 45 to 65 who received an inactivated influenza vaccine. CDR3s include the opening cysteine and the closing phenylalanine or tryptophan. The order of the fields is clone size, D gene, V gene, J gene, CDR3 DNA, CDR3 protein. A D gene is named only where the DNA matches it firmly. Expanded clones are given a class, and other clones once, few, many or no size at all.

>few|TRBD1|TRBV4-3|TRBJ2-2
TGCGCCAGCAGCCCCCTGGGGACAGCGAACACCGGGGAGCTGTTTTTT
CASSPLGTANTGELFF
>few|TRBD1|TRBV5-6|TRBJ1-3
TGTGCCAGCAGCCGGGGACAGGGAGAAATCAACACCATATATTTT
CASSRGQGEINTIYF
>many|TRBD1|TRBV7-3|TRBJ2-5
TGTGCCAGCAGCTCAGGGGGACCCAAAGAGACCCAGTACTTC
CASSSGGPKETQYF
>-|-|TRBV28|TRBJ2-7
TGTGCCAGCCTTCCTTACCGGGCGGCTTCATACGAGCAGTACTTC
CASLPYRAASYEQYF
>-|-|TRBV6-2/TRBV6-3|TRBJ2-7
TGTGCCAGCAGTTACAATCGTATCGGAGGAGAGTACTTC
CASSYNRIGGEYF
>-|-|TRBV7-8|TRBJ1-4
TGTGCCAGCAGCTCTGAGCGTAGAGCGCCTAATGAAAAACTGTTTTTT
CASSSERRAPNEKLFF
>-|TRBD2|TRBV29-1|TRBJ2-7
TGCAGCGTTGAAACACCGGGACTAGCGGGAGTTTGGGACGAGCAGTACTTC
CSVETPGLAGVWDEQYF
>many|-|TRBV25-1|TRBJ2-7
TGTGCCAGCAGTCAGGAGACAGGAGCCTACGAGCAGTACTTC
CASSQETGAYEQYF
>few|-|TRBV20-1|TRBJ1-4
TGCAGTGTAGGTCAGCGAATAGAGAAACTGTTTTTT
CSVGQRIEKLFF
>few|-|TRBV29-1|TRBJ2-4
TGCAGCGTATTGGCGGGAGCCAAAAACATTCAGTACTTC
CSVLAGAKNIQYF
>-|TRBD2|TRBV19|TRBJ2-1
TGTGCCAGTAGTAGTGCTTCTAGCGGGGGGATCAATGAGCAGTTCTTC
CASSSASSGGINEQFF
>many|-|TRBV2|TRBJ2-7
TGTGCCTCGGGCACTACCTACGAGCAGTACTTC
CASGTTYEQYF
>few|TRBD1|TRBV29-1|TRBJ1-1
TGCAGCGTTGAAGATAACAGGGGAAACACTGAAGCTTTCTTT
CSVEDNRGNTEAFF
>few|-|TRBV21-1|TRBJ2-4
TGTGCCAGCAGCAAAAAACCCCCCAGGGTGAACATTCAGTACTTC
CASSKKPPRVNIQYF
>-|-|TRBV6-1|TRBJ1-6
TGTGCCAGCAGTCCACAGACGGCTAATTCACCCCTCCACTTT
CASSPQTANSPLHF
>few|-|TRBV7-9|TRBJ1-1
TGTGCCAGCAGCTCTCGTATGGGCACTGAAGCTTTCTTT
CASSSRMGTEAFF
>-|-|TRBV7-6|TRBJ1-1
TGTGCCAGCAGCTTAGAGGTCAGGGGCACTGAAGCTTTCTTT
CASSLEVRGTEAFF
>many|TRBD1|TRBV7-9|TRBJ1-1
TGTGCCAGCAGCACAGGACAGGGGACTGAAGCTTTCTTT
CASSTGQGTEAFF
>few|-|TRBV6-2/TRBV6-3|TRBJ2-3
TGTGCCAGCAGTAAACAGGGTAAAGATACGCAGTATTTT
CASSKQGKDTQYF
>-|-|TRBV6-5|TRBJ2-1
TGTGCCAGCAGTTACCCCGGGATAGGGGCGAATGAGCAGTTCTTC
CASSYPGIGANEQFF
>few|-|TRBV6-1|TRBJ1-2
TGTGCCAGCAGTGAAGCGTCAGGCGGCTATGGCTACACCTTC
CASSEASGGYGYTF
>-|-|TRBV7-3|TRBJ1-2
TGTGCCAGCAGCTTAGACGGGAGGGGGACCTATGGCTACACCTTC
CASSLDGRGTYGYTF
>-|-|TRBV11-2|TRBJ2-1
TGTGCCAGCAGCCTGGACGGGAAATACAATGAGCAGTTCTTC
CASSLDGKYNEQFF
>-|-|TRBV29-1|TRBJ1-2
TGCAGCGTCCTGACAGGTTCGATGGGTTATGGCTACACCTTC
CSVLTGSMGYGYTF
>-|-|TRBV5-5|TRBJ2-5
TGTGCCAGCAGCTATCCTAGCGACCCAAGGGAGACCCAGTACTTC
CASSYPSDPRETQYF
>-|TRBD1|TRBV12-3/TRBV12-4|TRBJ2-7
TGTGCCAGCAGTTTAGGAGGGGGCGTCTACGAGCAGTACTTC
CASSLGGGVYEQYF
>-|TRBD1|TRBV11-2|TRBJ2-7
TGTGCCAGCAGCTTCGGGACAGGGGGCTTCTACGAGCAGTACTTC
CASSFGTGGFYEQYF
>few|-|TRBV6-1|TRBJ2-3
TGTGCCAGCAGGGCGCACTATAGCGGCCGCCTTGGCACAGATACGCAGTATTTT
CASRAHYSGRLGTDTQYF
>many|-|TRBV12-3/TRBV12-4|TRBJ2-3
TGTGCCAGCAGGGGACTCGTCACAGATACGCAGTATTTT
CASRGLVTDTQYF
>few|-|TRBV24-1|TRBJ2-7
TGTGCCACCAGTGATTCAACCGGGACAGCGGGCGAGCAGTACTTC
CATSDSTGTAGEQYF
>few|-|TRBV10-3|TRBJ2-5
TGTGCCATCAGTGAGTCAGGCCTAAAGGGAGAGACCCAGTACTTC
CAISESGLKGETQYF
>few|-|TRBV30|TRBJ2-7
TGTGCCTGGAGGGACAATTACTACGAGCAGTACTTC
CAWRDNYYEQYF
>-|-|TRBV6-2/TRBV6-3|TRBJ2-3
TGTGCCAGCACCCTCACCGGGGCTCCAAGCACAGATACGCAGTATTTT
CASTLTGAPSTDTQYF
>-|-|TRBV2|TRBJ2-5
TGTGCCAGCAGGGTGGGTTACGGATTACAAGAGACCCAGTACTTC
CASRVGYGLQETQYF
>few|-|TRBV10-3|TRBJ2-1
TGTGCCATCAGTGACTTGGACACGAGCTCCTACAATGAGCAGTTCTTC
CAISDLDTSSYNEQFF
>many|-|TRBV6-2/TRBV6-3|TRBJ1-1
TGTGCCAGCAGTTATTGGGTGAGCACTGAAGCTTTCTTT
CASSYWVSTEAFF
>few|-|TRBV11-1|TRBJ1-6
TGTGCCAGCAGCCCCAGGGGACGGTATAATTCACCCCTCCACTTT
CASSPRGRYNSPLHF
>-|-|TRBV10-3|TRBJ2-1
TGTGCCATCAAGAGGACGGACTTAGACAATGAGCAGTTCTTC
CAIKRTDLDNEQFF
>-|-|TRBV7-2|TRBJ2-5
TGTGCCAGCAGCACATGGACCGGTCCGGAGACCCAGTACTTC
CASSTWTGPETQYF
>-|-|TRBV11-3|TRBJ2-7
TGTGCCAGCAGCCGTGGGTCGGGGGAGCAGTACTTC
CASSRGSGEQYF
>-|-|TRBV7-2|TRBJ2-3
TGTGCCAGCAGCTTAGAGGGGGGGACAGCCGGGTGGACGCAGTATTTT
CASSLEGGTAGWTQYF
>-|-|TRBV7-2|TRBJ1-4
TGTGCCAGCAGCTTAGGGTCGTCAGGGCTGGGCGAAAACCTGTTTTTT
CASSLGSSGLGENLFF
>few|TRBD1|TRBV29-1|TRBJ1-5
TGCAGCGTCGGGGACAGTTATCAGCCCCAGCATTTT
CSVGDSYQPQHF
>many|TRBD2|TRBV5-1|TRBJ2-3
TGCGCCAGCAGCTTGATACGAGTCGGCGGGAGGAAGGGAGATACGCAGTATTTT
CASSLIRVGGRKGDTQYF
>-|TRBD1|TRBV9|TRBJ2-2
TGTGCCAGCAGCGTGGAGGGACAGGGGTCCCCCGGGGAGCTGTTTTTT
CASSVEGQGSPGELFF
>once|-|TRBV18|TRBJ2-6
TGTGCCAGCTCAGAGACTTACTTATCTGGGGCCAACGTCCTGACTTTC
CASSETYLSGANVLTF
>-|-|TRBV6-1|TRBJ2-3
TGTGCCAGCAGATTGGGACGAGGGCCCGATACGCAGTATTTT
CASRLGRGPDTQYF
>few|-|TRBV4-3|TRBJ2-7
TGCGCCAGCAGCCAAGTTTTTGGCTTCTCCTACGAGCAGTACTTC
CASSQVFGFSYEQYF
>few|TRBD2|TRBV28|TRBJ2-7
TGTGCCAGTCGGGGCTTTAGCGGGGAAGGGTGGTACGAGCAGTACTTC
CASRGFSGEGWYEQYF
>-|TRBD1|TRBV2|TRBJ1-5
TGTGCCAGCAGTGAGCCCTCCGGGACAGGGAATCAGCCCCAGCATTTT
CASSEPSGTGNQPQHF
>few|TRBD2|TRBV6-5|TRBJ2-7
TGTGCCAGCAGTTACGCCTTGAAGCGGGGGTACCCCAACTACGAGCAGTACTTC
CASSYALKRGYPNYEQYF
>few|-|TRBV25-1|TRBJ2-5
TGTGCCAGCAGTGGAACAGGGTCCCGTCAAGAGACCCAGTACTTC
CASSGTGSRQETQYF
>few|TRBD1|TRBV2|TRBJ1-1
TGTGCCAGCCAGGGACAGATGAACACTGAAGCTTTCTTT
CASQGQMNTEAFF
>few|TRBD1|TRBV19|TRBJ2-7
TGTGCCAGTAGTATGGCAGGGGGCCTCTCCTACGAGCAGTACTTC
CASSMAGGLSYEQYF
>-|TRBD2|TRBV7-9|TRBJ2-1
TGTGCCAGCAGCTTCCTTCCGGGACTAGCTTACAATGAGCAGTTCTTC
CASSFLPGLAYNEQFF